The present T cell receptor (beta chain) was sequenced within a study of shared clonotypes between healthy human individuals (dated by TCRdb to the early 2020s). Regarding the research as a whole: The cohort comprised a couple of women and three men aged 18 to 49 years. Leukapheresis yielded between about 0.94 and 9 billion PBMCs per donor. Different laboratories and diverse techniques were used to prepare libraries and sequence TCR repertoires, to increase sequencing depth and limit assay-specific biases. For each donor, CD4 naive and CD4 memory were each run on three plates, CD8 naive on two plates, and CD8 memory on one plate. The study deeply sequenced blood TCR repertoires of about 5 healthy adults to estimate repertoire size and the extent of clonotype sharing between individuals.

The junction carries 20 bases between V and J, which are trimmed by 3 bases and 2 bases respectively. Sequences SGDLS (CDR1) and YYNGEE (CDR2) are obtained from the germline V gene. From the cysteine through the phenylalanine, the CDR3 covers 17 amino acids. Kept here is only the CDR3 DNA, which spans 51 bases and is read in frame from base 1. Worth noting for this clone: Its specific antigen is unknown. Base qualities are not recorded, but no much larger clone differs from it by a single base.

CD8 naive samples consisted of CD45RO-negative cells that were positively selected for CCR7, yielding a CD45RA+CCR7+ population without TemRA cells. Donors were healthy HIV-negative adults with no recently reported acute infections or vaccinations. All donors were Caucasian adults living in Nashville, Tennessee, USA. After blood collection by leukapheresis, PBMCs were isolated using Ficoll-Histopaque density gradient centrifugation and then cryopreserved in the vapor phase of liquid nitrogen. Analytical flow cytometry was used to check the purity and quantity of each magnetically sorted T cell population. Each sorted fraction had its genomic DNA isolated and then quantified by UV absorbance on a Nanodrop 2000c. Results the study describes overall, beyond this receptor: Because the study included a small number of donors, the genetic and exposure-history diversity represented was limited. Based on pairwise subsampling, the degree of clonotype sharing among donors was expected to be affected by sequencing depth. Estimated clonotype richness was generally larger for naive than for memory subsets. Sharing across a few donors was observed for about 4.8% of naive CD4, over 3% of naive CD8, about 2.3% of memory CD4, and roughly 0.43% of memory CD8 clonotypes. Compared with non-shared clonotypes, clonotypes shared by all four sorted-subset donors had higher generation probabilities. Rarefaction of sorted-subset datasets indicated incomplete sequencing despite the large sequencing depth. Sampling was restricted to blood, and TCR repertoires in tissue are likely to differ from TCR repertoires in blood.

TCR CDR3 regions were amplified from genomic DNA by multiplex PCR using the deep immunoSEQ assay. Genomic DNA extracted from each cell subset was distributed evenly over all wells of several immunoSEQ 96-well plates, and each plate served as one replicate. For sorted subsets, 150 to 250 ng of genomic DNA, equivalent to about 30,000 T cell genomes, went into each replicate PCR. Purified libraries were quantified with a Qubit 3.0 fluorometer, sized on a Bioanalyzer 2100, and re-quantified with the KAPA Library Quantification kit. Each immunoSEQ 96-well plate was sequenced on its own single-read 150-cycle Illumina NextSeq 550 flow cell. In the paper's pipeline: Because the immunoSEQ output included only junctional sequences and no quality scores, the filtering could not be the same as the filtering used for full-length reads. To assign V/J genes and CDR3, sequences were annotated using PyIR, a Python wrapper for IgBLAST v1.9, with IMGT germline references. Reads were removed for weak V/J assignments (E-value above 1e-6), missing CDR3, stop codons, out-of-frame junctions, or ambiguous translated residues. V3J clonotypes were defined as sequences sharing the same inferred V gene, J gene, and CDR3 amino acid sequence. To compute the percentage overlap between repertoires, the number of shared unique clonotypes was divided by the size of the smaller repertoire. Repertoire richness was assessed with RTK rarefaction, the Chao1 estimator, and Recon v2.1 estimates of unobserved clonotypes. For all TCRbeta clonotypes obtained by the gDNA method from several donors, generation probabilities were computed with OLGA. TCRdb took this table from immuneACCESS and kept in-frame rearrangements with V and J called. Such tables lack part of the clones; where checked against another copy, unresolved V genes explain under half of the gap, and the rest is unexplained. The V and J calls and clone size were taken over from that table, and D and trimming were inferred from the DNA. The sample table records nearly 600,000 clones; nearly 97% of these occur just once. 0.085% to 0.11% of the sample is taken by the ten largest.

The material sequenced was naive CD8+ T cells sorted from blood. The label giving this sample's cell subset or site can be read as: CD45RA+CCR7+. This receptor chain uses TRBV9 and TRBJ1-1; TRBD1 is a possible D gene, resting on 5 matching bases. This clonotype was obtained from a woman in her twenties or thirties in good health. At the DNA level, the sequence is TGTGCCAGCAGCGCCCACCCCAGGGAAGGGTCCAACACTGAAGCTTTCTTT. Protein translation: CASSAHPREGSNTEAFF.